The 23 T cell receptor beta chains in this list originate from one sample, sequenced in a study of T cells in Graves' hyperthyroidism and ophthalmopathy (dated by TCRdb to about 2019). Library creation used multiplex PCR. TCRdb records Illumina HiSeq 2000 as the sequencer. TCR beta CDR3 regions were amplified from RNA transcripts. The first round of RT-PCR for the TCR CDR3 was performed with the HTBI primer set and the Qiagen OneStep RT-PCR kit. TCRdb reanalyzed the raw reads on its own, using fastp at Q25 for trimming and MiXCR for clone calling, and kept in-frame beta chains. Rows with a matching CDR3 protein are joined into one entry that keeps the most common DNA and genes. Here the sample has about 570,000 distinct CDR3 sequences; more than 45% occur a single time. Of the sample, around 20% falls within the top ten clones. The sequenced material came from peripheral blood or thyroid tissue (not recorded which). These TCRs come from an adult woman with Graves' disease, either hyperthyroidism or ophthalmopathy (not recorded which).

This clonotype was counted ten times or more. J is TRBJ1-1 and V is TRBV9; no firm D call. Germline values: CDR1 SGDLS, CDR2 YYNGEE. This CDR3 comprises 13 residues. V was pared by 0 bases and J by 5 bases, with 8 bases between. In DNA, the CDR3 is TGTGCCAGCAGCGTAGCTACAAAAACTGAAGCTTTCTTT. Translation: CASSVATKTEAFF.

This clonotype came up many times. The chain links TRBV5-6 to TRBJ1-1; D perhaps matches TRBD1 (5 bases). The CDR3 sequence is 18 residues long. Germline lookup yields CDR1 SGHDT and CDR2 YYEEEE. Trimming left V 6 bases short and J 6 bases short, with 30 bases between. As DNA, the CDR3 is TGTGCCAGCACCGACCTAAAGGCAGGGTGGTCCTGGGAGGCTGAAGCTTTCTTT. Amino acids: CASTDLKAGWSWEAEAFF.

The chain is built from TRBV7-9 and TRBJ2-7, with D hard to call. Germline loops: CDR1 SEHNR, CDR2 FQNEAQ (reference sequence). V lost 0 bases to trimming and J lost 7 bases, with 13 bases between them. The CDR3 runs to 14 residues. The CDR3 protein is CASSLAGLVFEQYF. CDR3 in DNA: TGTGCCAGCAGCTTAGCGGGATTGGTCTTTGAGCAGTACTTC.

The chain links TRBV3-1 to TRBJ1-1, with D possibly TRBD1 on 5 matching bases. Trimming left V 6 bases short and J 5 bases short, with 25 bases between. Germline lookup yields CDR1 LGHDT and CDR2 YNNKEL (reference sequence). This CDR3 region has 17 residues. CDR3 nucleotides: TGTGCCAGCAGTCTGCTAGCGGGACTGAGTCTTTGGACTGAAGCTTTCTTT. Translation gives CASSLLAGLSLWTEAFF. Looking up the rest from reference TRBV3-1 and TRBJ1-1 gives the full variable domain: DTAVSQTPKYLVTQMGNDKSIKCEQNLGHDTMYWYKQDSKKFLKIMFSYNNKELIINETVPNRFSPKSPDKAHLNLHINSLELGDSAVYFCASSLLAGLSLWTEAFFGQGTRLTVV.

This clonotype was seen at least ten times. This chain uses TRBV5-1 with TRBJ2-5; D might be TRBD1 (5 bases). Trimming took 0 bases from V and 0 from J, leaving 9 bases between them. The CDR3 covers 15 residues. Per the germline V gene, CDR1 is SGHRS and CDR2 is YFSETQ. The chain's CDR3 is CASSLETANQETQYF. As DNA, the CDR3 is TGCGCCAGCAGCTTGGAGACAGCGAACCAAGAGACCCAGTACTTC.

This clonotype occurred many times. This chain links TRBV2 with TRBJ2-7, with D possibly matching TRBD1 (6 bases). V was cut by 7 bases and J by 2 bases, with 9 bases left in between. This CDR3 contains 12 residues. Germline loops: CDR1 SNHLY, CDR2 FYNNEI. The CDR3 loop is CASKGDAYEQYF. The CDR3 DNA is TGTGCCAGCAAGGGGGACGCCTACGAGCAGTACTTC.

The chain links TRBV20-1 to TRBJ1-1, with D uncertain. The V end lost 5 bases, the J end lost 4 bases, and 5 bases lay between the germline ends. Germline CDR1 is DFQATT and CDR2 is SNEGSKA (reference sequence). There are 10 residues in the CDR3. The CDR3 DNA reads TGCAGTGCTCCGATCACTGAAGCTTTCTTT. It translates to CSAPITEAFF.

The chain recombines TRBV2 with TRBJ2-2, with no clear D. This CDR3 comprises 13 residues. V lost 4 bases and J lost 9, with 12 bases in between. The V gene's germline CDR1 is SNHLY and CDR2 FYNNEI. This chain's CDR3 is CASSVAATRELFF. CDR3 DNA sequence: TGTGCCAGCAGTGTGGCGGCTACCCGGGAGCTGTTTTTT. The variable domain in full, with the rest retrieved from reference TRBV2 and TRBJ2-2, is EPEVTQTPSHQVTQMGQEVILRCVPISNHLYFYWYRQILGQKVEFLVSFYNNEISEKSEIFDDQFSVERPDGSNFTLKIRSTKLEDSAMYFCASSVAATRELFFGEGSRLTVL.

The V call is TRBV6-5, the J call TRBJ2-7; no definite D call. CDR3 length equals 14 residues. Germline V CDR1 and CDR2: MNHEY, SVGAGI. V was trimmed by 4 bases and J by 3 bases, leaving 13 bases between them. The CDR3 spells CASSFRGENYEQYF. CDR3 nucleotide sequence: TGTGCCAGCAGTTTCCGCGGTGAGAACTACGAGCAGTACTTC.

This clonotype appeared many times. The chain is built from TRBV12-3 or TRBV12-4 and TRBJ1-3; perhaps TRBD1 as D (5 bases). V shed 9 bases and J shed 1 base, with 7 bases lying between them. The CDR3 is 12 residues long. As DNA, the CDR3 is TGTGCCAGGGGGGGGTCTGGAAACACCATATATTTT. Protein: CARGGSGNTIYF.

This clonotype was observed many times. The chain links TRBV3-1 to TRBJ1-2, with 7 bases matching TRBD1. The germline V gene encodes CDR1 LGHDT and CDR2 YNNKEL (reference sequence). J lost 4 bases, V lost 4 bases, and 6 bases had no gene match. The CDR3 consists of 14 residues. Written as DNA, the CDR3 is TGTGCCAGCAGCCCACAGGGGCCGGGCTATGGCTACACCTTC. It specifies CASSPQGPGYGYTF. The variable domain in full, with the rest retrieved from reference TRBV3-1 and TRBJ1-2, is DTAVSQTPKYLVTQMGNDKSIKCEQNLGHDTMYWYKQDSKKFLKIMFSYNNKELIINETVPNRFSPKSPDKAHLNLHINSLELGDSAVYFCASSPQGPGYGYTFGSGTRLTVV.

Concerning this clonotype: The junction departs from the called germline gene at one end, perhaps through a read error. The chain couples TRBV10-3 to TRBJ1-1; no firm D call. Looked up from germline, CDR1 is ENHRY and CDR2 is SYGVKD. The CDR3 is 16 amino acids. The CDR3 DNA follows: TGTGCCATCAGTGAGACGGTAGGTTTTTTGAACGCTGAAGCTTTCTTT. Protein product: CAISETVGFLNAEAFF.

For this clonotype: A junction end diverges from the germline sequence, so it may reflect a read error. This sequence joins TRBV10-3 and TRBJ1-6; D is ambiguous. CDR1 and CDR2 from the germline V gene are ENHRY and SYGVKD. This CDR3 is 14 amino acids long. CDR3: CASSPLFAVLALHF. In nucleotides, the CDR3 is TGTGCCAGCAGTCCACTGTTCGCGGTCTTGGCCCTCCACTTT.

This clonotype appeared many times. The chain joins TRBV11-2 to TRBJ2-7; 8 bases are shared with TRBD1. CDR1 SGHAT and CDR2 FQNNGV come from the germline V gene. The CDR3 runs to 16 residues. Trimming at V came to 1 base and at J to 2 bases, leaving 7 bases not matched to a gene. Here the CDR3 DNA reads TGTGCCAGCAGCTTAGCCCCAGGGGGCTCCACCTACGAGCAGTACTTC. Its translation: CASSLAPGGSTYEQYF.

This clonotype was found many times. The chain carries TRBV3-1 and TRBJ1-6, with D tentatively TRBD1 (5 bases). CDR1 is LGHDT and CDR2 is YNNKEL in the germline V gene (reference sequence). Deletions cut 4 bases from V and 12 bases from J, with 16 bases between. The CDR3 has 14 amino acids. CDR3 nucleotide sequence: TGTGCCAGCAGCCTACGACGGGGGTGGGGACCCCTCCACTTT. As protein: CASSLRRGWGPLHF.

The table lists this clonotype with many counts. The chain joins TRBV7-9 to TRBJ2-7; possible D gene TRBD2, 6 bases. This CDR3 comprises 18 residues. The V gene's germline CDR1 is SEHNR and CDR2 FQNEAQ (reference sequence). The V end lost 5 bases, the J end lost 2 bases, and 25 bases lay between the germline ends. The DNA for the CDR3 is TGTGCCAGCAGCGAAGGAAGCATCAGGCGGGGAGGCCCCTACGAGCAGTACTTC. Translated: CASSEGSIRRGGPYEQYF.

The rearrangement links TRBV2 to TRBJ2-2, with 7 nucleotides matching TRBD2. CDR1 is SNHLY, CDR2 FYNNEI, per germline. This CDR3 is 15 amino acids long. The ends lost 6 bases at V and 7 bases at J; junction bases unmatched: 11. CDR3 bases: TGTGCCAGCAGCGGGACCGGGAGGATCAGCGGGGAGCTGTTTTTT. Translating gives CASSGTGRISGELFF.

This clonotype was observed at least ten times. The chain has TRBV7-3 and TRBJ1-2, with 9 bases identical to TRBD1. The CDR3 spans 13 residues. Germline CDR1 SGHTA, CDR2 FQGTGA. V lost 5 bases, J lost 8 bases, and 6 bases stayed unmatched. Here the CDR3 reads CASSPGQGRGYTF. As DNA, the CDR3 is TGTGCCAGCAGCCCGGGACAGGGACGCGGCTACACCTTC.

The sample holds a few counts of this clonotype. J is TRBJ1-1 and V is TRBV28; 8 bases are a match to TRBD1. Unmatched junction bases numbered 15, after V lost 6 bases and J lost 3 bases. The CDR3 covers 17 residues. Germline values: CDR1 MDHEN, CDR2 SYDVKM. As DNA, the CDR3 is TGTGCCAGCAGGCACCTACCGGGACAGGCGGCTCACACTGAAGCTTTCTTT. It is translated as CASRHLPGQAAHTEAFF.

V usage is TRBV7-8 and J usage is TRBJ2-7, with no clear D. This CDR3 has 14 amino acids. Trimming took off 6 bases at V and 6 bases at J, with 18 bases between the two ends. Germline V gene lookup returns CDR1 SGHVS and CDR2 FQNEAQ. Here the CDR3 DNA reads TGTGCCAGCAGTTTTCGGTCCGGGTCGATCGAGCAGTACTTC. Translated: CASSFRSGSIEQYF.

With regard to this clonotype: One end of the junction varies from germline; a read error may be responsible. The chain has TRBV10-3 and TRBJ1-6; D is unclear. CDR3 size: 8 residues. Germline lookup yields CDR1 ENHRY and CDR2 SYGVKD. As DNA, the CDR3 is TGTGCCATCAGTGAGTCTCCTTTT. Translated, it gives CAISESPF.

The sample holds one count of this clonotype. The rearrangement joins TRBV2 to TRBJ2-3; TRBD2 matches at 9 bases. Per the germline V gene, CDR1 is SNHLY and CDR2 is FYNNEI. The CDR3 contains 15 residues. The V gene end was trimmed by 3 bases and the J gene end by 5 bases; junction bases not matched to a gene: 6. CDR3 DNA: TGTGCCAGCAGTGATTATTTTAGCGGGAGAGATACGCAGTATTTT. Protein: CASSDYFSGRDTQYF.

In its sample, this clonotype was seen many times. The CDR3 nucleotides are TGTGCCAGCAGCGCCCGATGGGGCACTGAAGCTTTCTTT. Translating gives CASSARWGTEAFF. The gene calls are TRBV9 and TRBJ1-1, with D uncertain. This CDR3 is built from 13 residues. In germline, CDR1 is SGDLS, CDR2 YYNGEE. The V end was cut by 3 bases, the J end by 4 bases, with 10 bases between.